This T cell receptor (beta chain) came from a study of cytomegalovirus exposure and HLA in healthy donors. The study, taken as a whole, reports: Excluded: some indistinguishable V segments such as TRBV6-2 and TRBV6-3. Within the data, a cluster of highly shared sequence variants was likely a sequencing artifact. An Asian-associated ancestry cluster reportedly showed fewer N-insertions than the roughly 700-donor mean in a later analysis. Per published accounts, TCR beta sequences correctly predicted the HLA-A and HLA-B alleles of most subjects.

The PCR made use of 60 Vbeta and 13 Jbeta primers. The method was immunoSEQ multiplex PCR; TCRdb's version includes in-frame clones alone and lacks a portion of them. The repertoire includes about 190,000 clones, approximately 84% of them detected once, and 0.2% to 0.3% sits in the top ten. A remark on this clone: Its target is unknown.

CDR1 and CDR2 (germline): MNHNY, SVGAGI (reference sequence). The CDR3 is 13 amino acids. V was trimmed by 4 bases and J by 11 bases, leaving 15 bases between them. The clonotype comes from a boy between 10 and 17 years old in good health and CMV-seronegative. The chain employs TRBV6-6 and TRBJ1-5; D uncertain. The specimen sequenced was PBMCs. The CDR3 is CASSLYWELAQHF. The CDR3 nucleotides are TGTGCCAGCAGTTTATATTGGGAACTAGCCCAGCATTTT.